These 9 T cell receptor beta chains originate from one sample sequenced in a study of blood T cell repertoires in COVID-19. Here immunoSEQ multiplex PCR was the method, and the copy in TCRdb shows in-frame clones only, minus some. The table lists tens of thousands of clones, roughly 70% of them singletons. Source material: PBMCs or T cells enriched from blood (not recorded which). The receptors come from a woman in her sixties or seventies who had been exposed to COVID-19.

CDR3: CASRYEPRGNEKLFF. The DNA for the CDR3 is TGTGCCAGCAGATACGAGCCCCGGGGGAATGAAAAACTGTTTTTT. J is TRBJ1-4 and V is TRBV6-1, with D perhaps TRBD1 (5 bases). CDR1 is MNHNS and CDR2 is SASEGT in the germline V gene. With 6 bases removed from V and 5 bases from J, the gap between germline ends came to 16 bases. The CDR3 consists of 15 residues.

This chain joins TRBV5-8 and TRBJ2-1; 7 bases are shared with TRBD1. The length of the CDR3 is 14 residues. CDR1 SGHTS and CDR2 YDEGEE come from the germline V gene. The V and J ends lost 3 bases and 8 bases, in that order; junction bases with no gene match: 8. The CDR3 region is CASSYKTGFDEQFF. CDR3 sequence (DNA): TGTGCCAGCAGCTACAAGACAGGGTTTGATGAGCAGTTCTTC.

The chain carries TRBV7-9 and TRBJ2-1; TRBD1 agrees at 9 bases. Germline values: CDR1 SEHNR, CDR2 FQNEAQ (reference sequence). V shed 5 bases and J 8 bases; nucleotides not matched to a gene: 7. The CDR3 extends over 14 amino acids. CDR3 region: CASSGGTGIDEQFF. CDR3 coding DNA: TGTGCCAGCAGCGGAGGGACAGGGATCGATGAGCAGTTCTTC. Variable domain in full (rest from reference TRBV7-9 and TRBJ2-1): DTGVSQNPRHKITKRGQNVTFRCDPISEHNRLYWYRQTLGQGPEFLTYFQNEAQLEKSRLLSDRFSAERPKGSFSTLEIQRTEQGDSAMYLCASSGGTGIDEQFFGPGTRLTVL.

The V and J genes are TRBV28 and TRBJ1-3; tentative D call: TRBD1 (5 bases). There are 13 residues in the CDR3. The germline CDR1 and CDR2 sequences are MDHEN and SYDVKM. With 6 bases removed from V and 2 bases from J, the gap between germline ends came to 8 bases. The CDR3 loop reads CASSPGTGNTIYF. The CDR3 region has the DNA TGTGCCAGCAGCCCAGGGACTGGAAACACCATATATTTT.

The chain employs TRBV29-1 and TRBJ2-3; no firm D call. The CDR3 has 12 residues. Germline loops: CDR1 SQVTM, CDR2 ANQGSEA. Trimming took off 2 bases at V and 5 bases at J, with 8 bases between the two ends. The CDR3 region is CSVESSGDTQYF. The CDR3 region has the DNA TGCAGCGTTGAAAGCTCCGGAGATACGCAGTATTTT.

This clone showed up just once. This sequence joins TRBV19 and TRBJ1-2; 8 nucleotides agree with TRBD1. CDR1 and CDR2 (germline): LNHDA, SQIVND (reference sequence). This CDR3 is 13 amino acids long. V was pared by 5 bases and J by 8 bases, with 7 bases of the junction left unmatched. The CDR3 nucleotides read TGTGCCAGTAGTCAGACAGGGGCCACGGGCTACACCTTC. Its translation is CASSQTGATGYTF.

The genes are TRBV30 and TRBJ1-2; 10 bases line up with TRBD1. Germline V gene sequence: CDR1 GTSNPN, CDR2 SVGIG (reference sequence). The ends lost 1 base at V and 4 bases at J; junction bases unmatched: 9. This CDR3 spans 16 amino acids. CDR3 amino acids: CAWSGDRGRFSYGYTF. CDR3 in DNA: TGTGCCTGGAGTGGGGACAGGGGTCGCTTCTCCTATGGCTACACCTTC.

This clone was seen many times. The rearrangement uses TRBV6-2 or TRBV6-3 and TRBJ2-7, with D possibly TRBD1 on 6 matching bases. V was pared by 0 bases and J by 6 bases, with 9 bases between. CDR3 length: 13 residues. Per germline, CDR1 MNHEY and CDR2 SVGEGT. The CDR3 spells CASSYSGHREQYF. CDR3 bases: TGTGCCAGCAGTTACTCGGGACACCGCGAGCAGTACTTC.

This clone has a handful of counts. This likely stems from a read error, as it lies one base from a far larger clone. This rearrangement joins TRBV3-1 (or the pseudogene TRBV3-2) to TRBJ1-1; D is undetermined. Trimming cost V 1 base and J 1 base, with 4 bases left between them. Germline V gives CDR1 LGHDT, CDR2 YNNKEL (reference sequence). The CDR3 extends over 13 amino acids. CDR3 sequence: CASSQGQNTEAFF. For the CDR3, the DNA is TGTGCCAGCAGCCAAGGACAGAACACTGAAGCTTTCTTT.